This T cell receptor beta chain was identified during a study of blood T cell repertoires in COVID-19 (dated by TCRdb to the early 2020s). For context, the study as a whole: The collaborator samples originated in the United States, Italy and Spain and spanned the acute and convalescent phases of COVID-19. The material from the prospective study consisted of cDNA or gDNA derived from T cells, B-cell-depleted T cells, or PBMCs. The sample metadata nearly always contained a de-identified subject ID, COVID-19 status, age in years and sex. Subjects who had been exposed to COVID-19, were actively infected with it, or had recovered from it provided the deeply sampled blood TCRbeta repertoires that made up the dataset. Samples were obtained from the ongoing ImmuneRACE study (first 160 participants) and from some 1,200 subjects provided by 6 global collaborators. Where HLA class I and class II types were available, the types were taken from metadata supplied by the sample provider, not from assay-based typing. The repertoires were released in a freely available public database meant as a resource for research on the immune response to SARS-CoV-2.

Study-wide conclusions, independent of this receptor: The amount of clinical and demographic metadata varied by source and participant and was provided uncurated.

Including cysteine and phenylalanine, the CDR3 has 15 amino acids. Only the CDR3 portion is preserved as DNA: 45 bases, with reading frame beginning at the first base. For CDR1 and CDR2, the germline V gene lists MNHEY and SVGAGI. In the prospective study, participants were about 18 to 95 years old, resided in 25 or so geographic areas of the United States, and were enrolled through a virtual design. Cohort assignment in the prospective study relied on participant-reported clinical history from a screening survey and a study questionnaire. Recovered participants in ImmuneRACE Cohort 3 were defined by two consecutive negative NP/OP PCR tests, clearance by a healthcare professional, or resolution of symptoms. In the prospective study, mobile phlebotomists collected whole blood, serum and a nasopharyngeal or oropharyngeal swab from each participant. Prospective study participants could optionally give additional blood draws and questionnaires over an approximately two-month period. Blood samples from the prospective study were shipped frozen or at room temperature prior to DNA extraction.

TCRbeta CDR3 regions were amplified from genomic DNA using the immunoSEQ Assay, a bias-controlled multiplex PCR. In the original analysis: The number of nucleated cells in each sample was estimated by amplification of reference gene primers within the assay. To quantify the absolute abundance of each unique TCRbeta CDR3 rearrangement, sequence reads were collapsed and filtered. Productive Simpson clonality was computed per sample as the square root of Simpson's diversity index over productive rearrangements. Entries here come from immuneACCESS through TCRdb and include only in-frame sequences with V and J called. Some clones fail to appear in such tables; in the studies checked, an unresolved V gene covers under half of the shortfall, and the cause of the remainder is unknown. For V, J and clone size, that table is used; D and trimming come from the DNA. The sample profile shows fewer than 200,000 clones; around 83% of them were found once. Roughly 15% of the sample rests with the top ten.

Remarks on this clone: Its antigen remains unidentified. No base quality values were provided; no much bigger clone lies one nucleotide off.

The chain joins TRBV6-5 to TRBJ1-5, with a tentative D gene TRBD1 over 5 matching bases. This sequence was found in a man between 50 and 59 years old who had recovered from COVID-19. The source material was PBMCs or T cells enriched from blood (not recorded which). Here the CDR3 is given as CTFLGHLYSNQPQHF. The sequence in DNA is TGTACCTTTCTAGGACACCTATATAGCAATCAGCCCCAGCATTTT.